This T cell receptor beta chain appears in the sequencing data of a study of human T cells and chemical hapten exposure. The wider study: An area of 2 cm by more than 1.5 cm on upper inner arm skin received 2% DPC for sensitization. After 6 days, upper back 0.01% DPC patch tests were scored.

Looked up from germline, CDR1 is MGHRA and CDR2 is YSYEKL. This CDR3 contains 17 residues. V dropped 3 bases and J dropped 0; count of bases not matched to a gene: 8. The time point: patch test 3, about 24 weeks after DPC sensitization. The treatment was: therapeutic diphenylcyclopropenone sensitization with weekly scalp DPC. Phlebotomy was performed prior to application of every patch test. Library construction involved attaching unique molecular identifiers to individual cDNA molecules, which allowed quantitative, reproducible TCR counting. TCRdb itself ran the RACE reads through MiXCR, one entry per CDR3 protein. This sample yields tens of thousands of distinct CDR3 sequences, of which 12% are seen a single time; around 2.4% belongs to the top ten. This clonotype has only a few counts.

This sequence was found in a man aged 25 to 40 with alopecia areata. Some clones in this sample may be carry-over from other donors' samples. The sample here was whole blood, taken in connection with sensitization to the hapten diphenylcyclopropenone (DPC). This rearrangement joins TRBV4-1 to TRBJ2-1; 7 bases line up with TRBD2. The CDR3 bases are TGCGCCAGCAGCCATGCGGGGAGGGGCCGCTCCTACAATGAGCAGTTCTTC. It specifies CASSHAGRGRSYNEQFF.